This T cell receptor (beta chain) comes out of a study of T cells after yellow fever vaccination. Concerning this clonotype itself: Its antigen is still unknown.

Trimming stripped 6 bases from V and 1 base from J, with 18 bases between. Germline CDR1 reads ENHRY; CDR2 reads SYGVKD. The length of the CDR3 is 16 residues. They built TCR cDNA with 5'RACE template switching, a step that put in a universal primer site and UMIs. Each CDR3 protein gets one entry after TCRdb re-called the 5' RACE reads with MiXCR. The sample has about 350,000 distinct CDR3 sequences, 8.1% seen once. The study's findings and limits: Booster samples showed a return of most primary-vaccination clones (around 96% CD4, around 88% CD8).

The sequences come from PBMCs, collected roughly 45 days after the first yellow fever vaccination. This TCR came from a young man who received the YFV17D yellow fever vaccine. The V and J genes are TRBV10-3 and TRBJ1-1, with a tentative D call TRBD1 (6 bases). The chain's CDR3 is CAISPTPQGRNTEAFF. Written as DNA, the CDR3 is TGTGCCATCAGCCCGACTCCACAGGGCCGGAACACTGAAGCTTTCTTT.